This T cell receptor beta chain was found in a study of shared clonotypes between healthy human individuals. In regard to this clone: No antigen is known for it.

This CDR3 has 13 amino acids. The ends were cut back, 5 bases at V and 7 bases at J, with 13 bases in the middle. Germline lookup yields CDR1 SGHVS and CDR2 FNYEAQ. Study-wide results and caveats: The naive CD4 repertoires of several donors were compared, and about 5% of clonotypes were shared. Memory subsets generally showed smaller estimated richness than naive subsets did. Generation probability values for non-shared clonotypes were lower than those for clonotypes shared by all four donors.

This table comes from immunoSEQ multiplex PCR, and its TCRdb copy is limited to in-frame clones, with some not included. The repertoire holds 2 million to 2.5 million clones, with under 95% as singletons. This sequence joins TRBV7-6 and TRBJ2-3; D assignment may be TRBD1 or TRBD2 (5 bases each). What was sequenced was naive CD4+ T cells from PBMCs. Stated subset: CD45RA+ positively selected. The TCR sequence derives from a young man in good health. Some clones in this sample may be carry-over from other donors' samples. The DNA for the CDR3 is TGTGCCAGCAGCCCAGGGAGCCTGCATACGCAGTATTTT. Translating gives CASSPGSLHTQYF.